The clone carrying this TCR beta chain has a handful of counts. A much larger clone lies a single base off, so this may be a read error. The CDR3 extends over 14 amino acids. CDR1 MNHEY and CDR2 SVGEGT come from the germline V gene. The V and J ends lost 7 bases and 1 base respectively, with 10 bases between them. Construction of the TCR beta libraries employed iRepertoire HTBI primers in conjunction with Arm-PCR of CDR3 regions. In the authors' workflow: Identification yielded around 58 TRBV and 13 to 15 TRBJ segments across samples. TCRdb used MiXCR to reprocess the multiplex PCR reads, holding one entry per CDR3 protein. The V and J calls shown here were made by TCRdb, not taken from the authors' results. The sample includes about 470,000 distinct CDR3 sequences, 20% to 25% seen only once; the top ten take about 7%. Time point: persistent/refractory GD, antithyroid drugs over 5 years with positive TRAb. The TCR library was prepared using RNA isolated from PBMCs. Criteria from the American Thyroid Association guidelines were applied to diagnose Graves' disease.

This sample was taken from a study of regulatory T cells in long-lasting Graves disease. The chain is built from TRBV6-2 or TRBV6-3 and TRBJ2-2, with no clear D. The material was peripheral blood mononuclear cells (PBMCs), obtained when the disease was refractory, from a patient treated with antithyroid drugs. This receptor was taken from a female donor with Graves disease. As DNA, the CDR3 is TGTGCCAGCACCCTGGACGGGAACACCGGGGAGCTGTTTTTT. Its protein is CASTLDGNTGELFF.